A single sample gave rise to the 17 T cell receptor beta chains below, sequenced in a study of response to subunit inactivated influenza vaccine. TCRdb itself ran the RT-PCR reads through MiXCR, one entry per CDR3 protein. The table lists 590,000 or so distinct CDR3 sequences, around 13% of them singletons. Sequencing was performed on PBMCs from blood, taken 14 to 15 days before vaccination. The origin of the receptors is a man aged 50-59 years who received an inactivated influenza vaccine.

The chain has TRBV4-2 and TRBJ2-6; weak D call: TRBD1 (5 bases). V lost 4 bases, J lost 2 bases, and 30 bases lay in between. The CDR3 is 22 residues long. The germline V gene has CDR1 LGHNA and CDR2 YNFKEQ. In DNA form, the CDR3 reads TGTGCCAGCAGCCCCCGCCAGGGTGCGGTTTTGTATGGATTGACTGGGGCCAACGTCCTGACTTTC. Protein: CASSPRQGAVLYGLTGANVLTF.

The chain employs TRBV2 and TRBJ2-6, with D perhaps TRBD1 or TRBD2 (5 bases each). Germline CDR1 and CDR2: SNHLY and FYNNEI. The length of the CDR3 is 17 residues. With 6 bases removed from V and 1 base from J, the gap between germline ends came to 16 bases. DNA for the CDR3: TGTGCCAGCAGAGGGACGGCCGCGCCTTCTGGGGCCAACGTCCTGACTTTC. It is translated as CASRGTAAPSGANVLTF.

This clonotype has at least ten counts. This chain uses TRBV20-1 with TRBJ1-5, with D uncertain. This CDR3 has 13 amino acids. Germline loops: CDR1 DFQATT, CDR2 SNEGSKA (reference sequence). Trimming shortened V by 4 bases and J by 0 bases, and 7 bases separated the two germline ends. The CDR3 DNA reads as TGCAGTGCTACTGGAAATAGCAATCAGCCCCAGCATTTT. It codes for CSATGNSNQPQHF.

V usage is TRBV12-3 or TRBV12-4 and J usage is TRBJ2-6, with D perhaps given as TRBD1 or TRBD2 (5 bases each). The CDR3 has 15 residues. Trimming stripped 9 bases from V and 0 bases from J, with 12 bases between. CDR3 coding DNA: TGTGCCAGTCGGGGCCCGGACTCTGGGGCCAACGTCCTGACTTTC. Translating it yields CASRGPDSGANVLTF.

This clonotype appeared a few times. This chain connects TRBV6-1 to TRBJ1-5; D gene ambiguous. Germline CDR1 MNHNS, CDR2 SASEGT. The V end lost 2 bases, the J end lost 4 bases, and 12 bases lay between the germline ends. The CDR3 is 15 amino acids. In DNA, the CDR3 is TGTGCCAGCAGTGAACTTCTGGCGGGGAATCAGCCCCAGCATTTT. Its translation: CASSELLAGNQPQHF.

The table lists this clonotype with many counts. The chain couples TRBV28 to TRBJ2-7; tentatively, D is TRBD1 or TRBD2 (5 bases each). V lost 3 bases and J lost 0, with 9 bases in between. From germline, CDR1 is MDHEN and CDR2 SYDVKM. The CDR3 spans 14 residues. For the CDR3, the DNA is TGTGCCAGCAGTTTTAGGGACCACTCCTACGAGCAGTACTTC. Protein product: CASSFRDHSYEQYF.

This clonotype turned up a few times. The chain carries TRBV9 and TRBJ2-3; maybe TRBD2 (5 bases). The CDR3 spans 14 residues. V lost 5 bases, J lost 2 bases, and 12 bases lay in between. The germline gives CDR1 SGDLS, CDR2 YYNGEE. CDR3 bases: TGTGCCAGCAGAGAGGGCGGACCCACAGATACGCAGTATTTT. It specifies CASREGGPTDTQYF.

The J gene is TRBJ2-7, the V gene TRBV7-2, with D perhaps TRBD1 or TRBD2 (5 bases each). V was clipped by 0 bases and J by 3 bases, with 9 bases between them. The CDR3 runs 14 residues. Germline CDR1 reads SGHTA; CDR2 reads FQGNSA. Written as DNA, the CDR3 is TGTGCCAGCAGCTTAGCGGGGGAATACTACGAGCAGTACTTC. Translated, it gives CASSLAGEYYEQYF.

The chain is built from TRBV7-8 and TRBJ2-1, with TRBD2 as a possible D gene (7 bases). In germline, CDR1 is SGHVS, CDR2 FQNEAQ. This CDR3 is built from 14 residues. The V and J ends lost 6 bases and 10 bases respectively, with 19 bases between them. The CDR3 loop reads CASRLTGGGAEQFF. Written as DNA, the CDR3 is TGTGCCAGCAGACTAACGGGGGGCGGAGCAGAGCAGTTCTTC.

The J gene is TRBJ1-5, the V gene TRBV15, with D perhaps TRBD1 (5 bases). Germline CDR1 LNHNV, CDR2 YYDKDF (reference sequence). V was clipped by 7 bases and J by 7 bases, with 17 bases between them. The CDR3 length is 14 residues. The CDR3 DNA reads as TGTGCCACCATTATCAGGGAGGGGTACCAGCCCCAGCATTTT. This codes for CATIIREGYQPQHF. The variable domain in full, with the rest retrieved from reference TRBV15 and TRBJ1-5, is DAMVIQNPRYQVTQFGKPVTLSCSQTLNHNVMYWYQQKSSQAPKLLFHYYDKDFNNEADTPDNFQSRRPNTSFCFLDIRSPGLGDTAMYLCATIIREGYQPQHFGDGTRLSIL.

This clonotype appeared a few times. This rearrangement joins TRBV6-1 to TRBJ2-1, with 7 bases matching TRBD2. Germline V gives CDR1 MNHNS, CDR2 SASEGT. The CDR3 is made up of 15 amino acids. J was trimmed by 4 bases and V by 6 bases; bases with no gene match: 9. CDR3 amino acids: CASRRSSGPYNEQFF. The CDR3 region has the DNA TGTGCCAGCAGAAGATCTAGCGGTCCTTACAATGAGCAGTTCTTC.

This clonotype was seen a handful of times. The chain employs TRBV6-5 and TRBJ2-5, with D possibly TRBD1 on 5 matching bases. The CDR3 has 12 amino acids. The germline V and J ends were trimmed by 6 bases and 2 bases, with 7 bases remaining between them. CDR1 is MNHEY, CDR2 SVGAGI, per germline. CDR3 sequence (DNA): TGTGCCAGCAGGCGACAGCAAGAGACCCAGTACTTC. Translation gives CASRRQQETQYF.

This clonotype appeared a few times. V is TRBV15 and J is TRBJ2-7, with a weak D call TRBD2 (5 bases). V gave up 1 base and J gave up 0 bases, with 10 bases separating them. The CDR3 has 15 amino acids. In germline, CDR1 is LNHNV, CDR2 YYDKDF (reference sequence). The CDR3 region has the DNA TGTGCCACCAGCAGAGGTCAGGAGGTCTCCTACGAGCAGTACTTC. Translation gives CATSRGQEVSYEQYF.

The chain has TRBV6-1 and TRBJ1-6; D is undetermined. Germline lookup yields CDR1 MNHNS and CDR2 SASEGT. The CDR3 extends over 14 amino acids. V was clipped by 2 bases and J by 12 bases, with 14 bases between them. CDR3 amino acids: CASSETMGGQPLHF. CDR3 nucleotides: TGTGCCAGCAGTGAAACCATGGGAGGCCAACCCCTCCACTTT.

The rearrangement joins TRBV28 to TRBJ1-1; D gene uncertain. The CDR3 covers 16 residues. Trimming took 5 bases from V and 2 from J, leaving 18 bases between them. Germline V CDR1 and CDR2: MDHEN, SYDVKM. CDR3 region: CASSPFSEEVNTEAFF. CDR3 coding DNA: TGTGCCAGCAGTCCATTTTCGGAAGAGGTTAACACTGAAGCTTTCTTT.

On this clonotype itself: A clone one base away is much larger, so this may be a read error. CDR3 DNA: TGTGCCAGCAGTTATAGCAGGGGAACAGATACGCATTATTTT. It encodes CASSYSRGTDTHYF. The V gene is TRBV6-5, the J gene TRBJ2-3, with D possibly being TRBD1 (6 bases). CDR1 and CDR2 (germline): MNHEY, SVGAGI. This CDR3 region has 14 residues.

This clonotype was seen only a few times. V usage is TRBV20-1 and J usage is TRBJ2-7, with TRBD2 matching over 8 bases. The junction had 8 bases not matched to a gene; V was cut back by 3 bases and J by 4 bases. CDR3 length: 14 amino acids. Looked up from germline, CDR1 is DFQATT and CDR2 is SNEGSKA (reference sequence). The CDR3, as DNA: TGCAGTGCTAGTTCCGGGGGGGCTGGATACGAGCAGTACTTC. Encoded protein: CSASSGGAGYEQYF.